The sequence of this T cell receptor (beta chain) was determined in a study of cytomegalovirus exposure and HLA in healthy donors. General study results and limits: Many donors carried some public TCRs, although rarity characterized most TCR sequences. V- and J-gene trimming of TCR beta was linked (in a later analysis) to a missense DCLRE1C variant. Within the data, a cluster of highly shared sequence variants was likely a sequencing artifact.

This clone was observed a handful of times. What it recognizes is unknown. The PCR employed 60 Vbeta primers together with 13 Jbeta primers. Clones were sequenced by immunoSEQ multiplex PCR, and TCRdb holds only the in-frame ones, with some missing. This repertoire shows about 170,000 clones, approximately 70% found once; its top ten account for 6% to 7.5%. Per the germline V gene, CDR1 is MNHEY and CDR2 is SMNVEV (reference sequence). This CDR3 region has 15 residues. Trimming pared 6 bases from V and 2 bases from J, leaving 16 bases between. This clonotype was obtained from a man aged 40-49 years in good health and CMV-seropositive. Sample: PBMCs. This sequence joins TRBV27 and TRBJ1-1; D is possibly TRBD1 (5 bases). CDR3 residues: CASRKGVGANTEAFF. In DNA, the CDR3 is TGTGCCAGCAGGAAAGGGGTAGGGGCAAACACTGAAGCTTTCTTT.